Listed here are 7 T cell receptor beta chains from one sample, sequenced in a study of shared clonotypes between healthy human individuals. Clones were sequenced by immunoSEQ multiplex PCR, and TCRdb holds only the in-frame ones, with some missing. The profile shows 2 million to 2.5 million clones, around 92% of them singletons. Input material: naive CD4+ T cells from PBMCs. Specified subset: CD45RA+ positively selected. The receptors derive from a man younger than 35 in good health. Some clones in this sample may be carry-over from other donors' samples.

The rearrangement joins TRBV19 to TRBJ2-7; 9 bases agree with TRBD2. The J segment lost 3 bases and the V segment lost 6 bases, leaving 12 bases of the junction unmatched. Germline V gene lookup returns CDR1 LNHDA and CDR2 SQIVND (reference sequence). The CDR3 spans 16 residues. The CDR3 loop is CASSPLGAGGLYEQYF. The CDR3 DNA reads as TGTGCCAGTAGCCCCCTGGGCGCGGGAGGGCTCTACGAGCAGTACTTC.

The chain combines TRBV28 with TRBJ2-7, with 7 bases that match TRBD1. The CDR3 contains 14 residues. V lost 6 bases, J lost 3 bases, and 8 bases stayed unmatched. Germline CDR1 MDHEN, CDR2 SYDVKM. CDR3 amino acids: CASRPGTAFYEQYF. CDR3 DNA: TGTGCCAGCAGACCCGGGACAGCTTTCTACGAGCAGTACTTC.

This sequence joins TRBV19 and TRBJ2-5; D is undetermined. V was pared by 5 bases and J by 6 bases, with 13 bases between. Germline CDR1 is LNHDA and CDR2 is SQIVND (reference sequence). The CDR3 consists of 13 residues. CDR3 protein: CASSAGFRKTQYF. Here the CDR3 DNA reads TGTGCCAGTAGTGCCGGGTTTCGGAAGACCCAGTACTTC.

The genes are TRBV5-1 and TRBJ2-3, with D possibly being TRBD2 (6 bases). The CDR3 covers 16 residues. Trimming removed 5 bases at V and 0 bases at J, with 16 bases between. The germline V gene has CDR1 SGHRS and CDR2 YFSETQ. The CDR3 DNA reads as TGCGCCAGCAGAAAAGGAGGGCTGGGGAGCACAGATACGCAGTATTTT. Translation gives CASRKGGLGSTDTQYF.

The V gene is TRBV5-1, the J gene TRBJ2-2; 7 bases fit TRBD1. After removal of 4 bases from V and 6 bases from J, the junction contained 12 bases not matched to a gene. The germline gives CDR1 SGHRS, CDR2 YFSETQ. This CDR3 is built from 16 residues. The CDR3 here is CASSQNSDRWAGELFF. The DNA of the CDR3 is TGCGCCAGCAGCCAAAATTCGGACAGGTGGGCCGGGGAGCTGTTTTTT.

Comment on this clone: The sample has other DNA sequences that encode this CDR3 too. V and J are TRBV28 and TRBJ1-2, with TRBD1 as a possible D gene (5 bases). Germline CDR1 is MDHEN and CDR2 is SYDVKM. The CDR3 runs to 14 residues. V dropped 6 bases and J dropped 0 bases, with 11 bases sitting between them. As DNA, the CDR3 is TGTGCCAGCAGCCCTGGGGGTACTAACTATGGCTACACCTTC. This translates into CASSPGGTNYGYTF.

Remarks on this clone: Different DNA sequences within this sample yield the same CDR3. V and J are TRBV5-1 and TRBJ2-1, with 7 bases matching TRBD1. Trimming took 4 bases from V and 4 from J; bases not matched to a gene: 5. The germline gives CDR1 SGHRS, CDR2 YFSETQ. The CDR3 contains 14 residues. The DNA for the CDR3 is TGCGCCAGCAGCCGACAGGGCCCGTACAATGAGCAGTTCTTC. It translates to CASSRQGPYNEQFF.